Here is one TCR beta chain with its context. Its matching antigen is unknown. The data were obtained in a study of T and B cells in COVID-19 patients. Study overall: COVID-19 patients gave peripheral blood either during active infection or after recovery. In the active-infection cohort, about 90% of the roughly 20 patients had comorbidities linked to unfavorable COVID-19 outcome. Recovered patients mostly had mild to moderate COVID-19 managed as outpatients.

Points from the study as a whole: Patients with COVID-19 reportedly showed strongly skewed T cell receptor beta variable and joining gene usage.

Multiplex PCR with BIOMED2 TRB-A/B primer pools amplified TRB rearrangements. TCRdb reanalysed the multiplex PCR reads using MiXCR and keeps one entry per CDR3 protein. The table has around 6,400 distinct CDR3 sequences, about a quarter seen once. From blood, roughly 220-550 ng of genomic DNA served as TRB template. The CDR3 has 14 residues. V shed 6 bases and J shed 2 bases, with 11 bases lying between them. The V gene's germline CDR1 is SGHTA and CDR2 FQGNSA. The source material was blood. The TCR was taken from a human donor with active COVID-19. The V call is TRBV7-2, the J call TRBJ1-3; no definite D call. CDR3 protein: CASSGQSTGNTIYF. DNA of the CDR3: TGTGCCAGCAGTGGTCAGAGTACTGGAAACACCATATATTTT.